This T cell receptor beta chain emerged from a study of cytomegalovirus exposure and HLA in healthy donors. The data were produced by immunoSEQ multiplex PCR, yet TCRdb's version contains in-frame clones alone and is incomplete. The sample carries some 220,000 clones, 85% to 95% recorded once. V was pared by 5 bases and J by 2 bases, with 13 bases between. This CDR3 region has 14 residues. Germline V gene data show CDR1 as LNHDA and CDR2 as SQIVND (reference sequence). Sequenced input: PBMCs. The chain is built from TRBV19 and TRBJ2-7; no reliable D call. This sequence was found in a woman aged 18-29 years in good health and CMV-seronegative. CDR3 sequence (DNA): TGTGCCAGTAGTGGCAAAAGAGCGACCTACGAGCAGTACTTC. This sequence encodes CASSGKRATYEQYF.